This TCR beta chain was sequenced in a study of blood T cell repertoires in COVID-19. Across the study: Both acute and convalescent COVID-19 samples were obtained from the United States, Italy and Spain.

In the authors' methods: By means of reference gene primer amplification, nucleated cell counts were estimated. The assay was immunoSEQ multiplex PCR, and TCRdb's table has in-frame clones only and misses some. D and trimming were read from the DNA, whereas the V and J calls and clone size are those reported in that table. The sample consists of some 130,000 clones, roughly 86% of them appearing once. A Seattle source enrolled patients during active infection and followed them longitudinally. The TCR originated in a woman aged 70 to 79 with COVID-19, enrolled during active disease. Sequenced material: peripheral blood.

CDR3 protein: CASSLEGAAQYF. The CDR3, as DNA: TGCGCCAGCAGCTTGGAGGGGGCCGCGCAGTACTTC. The V call is TRBV5-1, the J call TRBJ2-7; 7 bases map to TRBD1. This CDR3 contains 12 residues. With 0 bases clipped from V and 9 bases from J, the junction kept 3 bases outside the gene matches. Germline CDR1 and CDR2: SGHRS and YFSETQ.